A selection of T cell receptor beta chains follows, all from one sample in a study of T-cell memory formation after mild COVID-19. Each CDR3 protein gets one entry after TCRdb re-called the 5' RACE reads with MiXCR. This sample has over 120,000 distinct CDR3 sequences, with 15% to 20% found just once. Sequencing was performed on PBMCs or a T cell subset sorted from them (not recorded which). Every receptor here comes from an adult woman who had mild COVID-19 (a few samples of this study predate the infection). Cell type and time point are not known. Each CDR3 is given with its conserved first and last residue. A D gene is named only where the DNA matches it firmly. Only part of the rows carry a size: once, few, many, or a class if the clone is expanded.

>TRBD2|TRBV7-9|NA|TRBJ2-3
TGTGCCAGCAGCACCATACCGGGACTAGCGTTGGGGACAGATACGCAGTATTTT
CASSTIPGLALGTDTQYF
>TRBD2|TRBV20-1|few|TRBJ2-5
TGCAGTGCTAGCACCCCTAGCGGGGGGAATAAGCGGACCCAGTACTTC
CSASTPSGGNKRTQYF
>TRBD1|TRBV12-3/TRBV12-4|NA|TRBJ2-3
TGTGCCAGCAGTACCAATGTGAGGACAGGGAGGAGGGTCACAGATACGCAGTATTTT
CASSTNVRTGRRVTDTQYF
>NA|TRBV11-2|NA|TRBJ1-2
TGTGCCAGCAGCTTAGCCCAGGCTAACTATGGCTACACCTTC
CASSLAQANYGYTF
>NA|TRBV4-1|many|TRBJ2-2
TGCGCCAGCAGCCAAGTGGAGCTTATCACCGGGGAGCTGTTTTTT
CASSQVELITGELFF
>TRBD1|TRBV6-6|few|TRBJ1-6
TGTGCCAGCAGTCCACTACCGGGACAGTTGGTGGGGACAAATTCACCCCTCCACTTT
CASSPLPGQLVGTNSPLHF
>NA|TRBV11-3|NA|TRBJ2-1
TGTGCCAGCAGCGCCGACAGGGAGGATGAGCAGTTCTTC
CASSADREDEQFF
>TRBD1|TRBV12-3/TRBV12-4|NA|TRBJ1-4
TGTGCCAGCGCAAAGGACAGGGGTCACGAAAAACTGTTTTTT
CASAKDRGHEKLFF
>TRBD1|TRBV10-3|few|TRBJ2-5
TGTGCCATCAGGCCCGGGACAGCTCAAGAGACCCAGTACTTC
CAIRPGTAQETQYF
>NA|TRBV5-1|NA|TRBJ2-7
TGCGCCAGCAGCTTGGTACCGGGGGACTACGAGCAGTACTTC
CASSLVPGDYEQYF
>NA|TRBV7-9|many|TRBJ2-3
TGTGCCAGCAGCGTACAGCCTATAAGCACAGATACGCAGTATTTT
CASSVQPISTDTQYF
>NA|TRBV7-9|few|TRBJ2-7
TGTGCCAGCAGCTCTGTTGGGGGGTTCTACGAGCAGTACTTC
CASSSVGGFYEQYF
>NA|TRBV29-1|few|TRBJ2-1
TGCAGCGTTGAATCAGGGCCGGGCTTGAATGAGCAGTTCTTC
CSVESGPGLNEQFF
>NA|TRBV7-2|NA|TRBJ1-4
TGTGCCAGCAGCTTAGCCCCAGGACAGTTTAATGAAAAACTGTTTTTT
CASSLAPGQFNEKLFF
>NA|TRBV30|NA|TRBJ2-2
TGTGCCTGGAGGTGGCGCGGGGAGCTGTTTTTT
CAWRWRGELFF
>NA|TRBV2|NA|TRBJ1-2
TGTGCCAGCGATGGGACGGGGGAAGCTAACTATGGCTACACCTTC
CASDGTGEANYGYTF
>NA|TRBV4-2|NA|TRBJ2-3
TGTGCCAGCAGCCAAGAGGGGGCGGGCCCCCCCACAGATACGCAGTATTTT
CASSQEGAGPPTDTQYF
>NA|TRBV7-2|NA|TRBJ1-2
TGTGCCAGCAGCCAGCCGGTGACCGACCATGGCTACACCTTC
CASSQPVTDHGYTF
>NA|TRBV2|few|TRBJ2-1
TGTGCCAGCAGCACTATGGACTGGAGGAGCAATGAGCAGTTCTTC
CASSTMDWRSNEQFF
>NA|TRBV12-3/TRBV12-4|few|TRBJ2-7
TGTGCCAGCAGTTTAGGGCCGGGGTCCTACGAGCAGTACTTC
CASSLGPGSYEQYF
>NA|TRBV5-1|NA|TRBJ2-5
TGCGCCAGCAGCGGGGGTCGTAGTCAAGAGACCCAGTACTTC
CASSGGRSQETQYF
>NA|TRBV12-5|few|TRBJ2-1
TGTGCTAGTGGACCGTCTAATCAGGGGGGGAATGAGCAGTTCTTC
CASGPSNQGGNEQFF
>TRBD1|TRBV3-1|NA|TRBJ2-7
TGTGCCAGCAGCCAAGTACCGGGACAGGGGTCCTACGAGCAGTACTTC
CASSQVPGQGSYEQYF
>NA|TRBV24-1|NA|TRBJ2-3
TGTGCCACCAGTGATCCTGGGCGAGGAGGCACAGATACGCAGTATTTT
CATSDPGRGGTDTQYF
>TRBD1|TRBV5-4|NA|TRBJ2-7
TGTGCCAGCAGCTCCCGGGACAGGGTTGGGGAGCAGTACTTC
CASSSRDRVGEQYF
>NA|TRBV12-3/TRBV12-4|NA|TRBJ1-4
TGTGCCAGCAGTTCCCCAGGCGTGGGGGATGAAAAACTGTTTTTT
CASSSPGVGDEKLFF
>TRBD1|TRBV12-3/TRBV12-4|few|TRBJ2-7
TGTGCCAGCAGTTCAAGGGGGACAGTAATCCCCTACGAGCAGTACTTC
CASSSRGTVIPYEQYF
>NA|TRBV7-8|NA|TRBJ1-5
TGTGCCAGCAGCGCCAAGATGTGGGACACGAATCAGCCCCAGCATTTT
CASSAKMWDTNQPQHF
>TRBD1|TRBV14|NA|TRBJ2-5
TGTGCCAGCAGCCAATCGTCAGGGGGATCGCAGACCCAGTACTTC
CASSQSSGGSQTQYF
>TRBD2|TRBV11-2|NA|TRBJ2-5
TGTGCCAGCAGCCTGAGGGGGCGGGGGGGCAAGGAGACCCAGTACTTC
CASSLRGRGGKETQYF
>NA|TRBV11-2|few|TRBJ2-3
TGTTCCAGCAGCTTAGCAACCCTCCTCACAGATACGCAGTATTTT
CSSSLATLLTDTQYF
>NA|TRBV5-1|NA|TRBJ2-3
TGCGCCAGCAGCCAGATACAGGGTCAAGATACGCAGTATTTT
CASSQIQGQDTQYF
>NA|TRBV15|few|TRBJ1-5
TGTGCCACCAGCGGTCAGAGCAATCAGCCCCAGCATTTT
CATSGQSNQPQHF
>NA|TRBV14|NA|TRBJ2-3
TGTGCCAGCAGCCAAGCCAAAGGACCTATACGGGGAGATACGCAGTATTTT
CASSQAKGPIRGDTQYF
>TRBD2|TRBV20-1|few|TRBJ2-3
TGCAGTGCTAGAGGGACTAGCGGCAGAGATACGCAGTATTTT
CSARGTSGRDTQYF
>NA|TRBV30|NA|TRBJ2-5
TGTGCCTGGACTCCCGGGACACAGGAGACCCAGTACTTC
CAWTPGTQETQYF
>TRBD2|TRBV20-1|many|TRBJ2-2
TGCAGTGCTAGAGAACTAGCGGGGGGGTCTAACACCGGGGAGCTGTTTTTT
CSARELAGGSNTGELFF
>NA|TRBV5-6|NA|TRBJ1-3
TGTGCCAGCAGCCCGAGGGGAAACACCATATATTTT
CASSPRGNTIYF
>TRBD1|TRBV7-2|NA|TRBJ1-1
TGTGCCAGCAGCACGACAGGGGCGACTTACACTGAAGCTTTCTTT
CASSTTGATYTEAFF
>TRBD1|TRBV6-1|NA|TRBJ1-1
TGTGCCAGCAGTGAGGCCGGACAGGGAAGAGGAGCTTTCTTT
CASSEAGQGRGAFF